Below, 2 T cell receptor beta chains from the same sample are listed, as sequenced in a study of T cell responses to AZD1222 COVID-19 vaccine. TCRdb's copy holds only in-frame clones and misses some; the assay was immunoSEQ multiplex PCR. The sample records tens of thousands of clones, 65% to 85% being singletons. The sequencing used peripheral blood, collected on day 0 of AZD1222 vaccination. The source of these receptors is an adult in good health.

V usage is TRBV30 and J usage is TRBJ2-7; D may be TRBD1 (7 bases). This CDR3 is 14 amino acids long. Trimming removed 2 bases at V and 1 base at J, with 12 bases between. Germline CDR1 reads GTSNPN; CDR2 reads SVGIG (reference sequence). CDR3 in amino acids: CAWSSQGGSYEQYF. CDR3 nucleotides: TGTGCCTGGAGTTCCCAGGGGGGATCCTACGAGCAGTACTTC.

The chain combines TRBV27 with TRBJ2-3, with 10 bases fitting TRBD2. J gave up 0 bases and V 8 bases, and 17 bases lay outside the gene matches. Germline loops: CDR1 MNHEY, CDR2 SMNVEV (reference sequence). The CDR3 is 19 residues long. The CDR3 protein is CASLRASGRDSASTDTQYF. The DNA for the CDR3 is TGTGCCAGCTTACGAGCGAGCGGGAGGGATAGTGCTAGCACAGATACGCAGTATTTT.